This T cell receptor (beta chain) derives from a study of blood T cell repertoires in COVID-19. Trimming took off 3 bases at V and 7 bases at J, with 17 bases between the two ends. Germline V CDR1 and CDR2: SGHRS, YFSETQ. CDR3 length equals 15 residues. This clone was counted only a few times. Here immunoSEQ multiplex PCR was the method, and the copy in TCRdb shows in-frame clones only, minus some. The data show under 250,000 clones, 82% seen once. The TCR comes from a woman in her 70s with COVID-19, enrolled during active disease. The sequenced sample was peripheral blood. V is TRBV5-1 and J is TRBJ2-1; tentatively, D is TRBD1 (5 bases). CDR3 coding DNA: TGCGCCAGCAGCTCTGAGCCAGGGCCCTGGAATGAGCAGTTCTTC. Amino acids: CASSSEPGPWNEQFF.